A single sample is the source of the 2 T cell receptor beta chains below, sequenced in a study of blood T cell repertoires in COVID-19. Clones were sequenced by immunoSEQ multiplex PCR, and TCRdb holds only the in-frame ones, with some missing. The repertoire consists of about 310,000 clones, with roughly nine tenths occurring once and the leading ten covering roughly 10%. The material sequenced was PBMCs or T cells enriched from blood (not recorded which). The receptor source for this set is a woman aged 25-40 years who had recovered from COVID-19.

The chain joins TRBV4-1 to TRBJ1-5, with 10 bases matching TRBD1. The CDR3 contains 15 residues. Germline lookup yields CDR1 MGHRA and CDR2 YSYEKL. Unmatched junction bases numbered 2, after V lost 1 base and J lost 5 bases. In nucleotides, the CDR3 is TGCGCCAGCAGCCAAGGACAGGGGGCACATCAGCCCCAGCATTTT. This codes for CASSQGQGAHQPQHF.

CDR3 loop: CASSTRQKTTEAFF. The CDR3 coding sequence is TGTGCCAGCAGCACCCGACAGAAAACCACTGAAGCTTTCTTT. V is TRBV7-2 and J is TRBJ1-1; TRBD1 might be the D (5 bases). The length of the CDR3 is 14 residues. V lost 5 bases to trimming and J lost 4 bases, with 14 bases between them. Per germline, CDR1 SGHTA and CDR2 FQGNSA.